The sequence of this TCR beta chain was determined in a study of blood T cells in healthy people across ages. Next came a second PCR, run for about 6 to 11 cycles, which used a sample-barcoded 5' primer along with a J-beta primer mix. Each TCR beta cDNA got a 12-nucleotide random molecular identifier. TCRdb processed the 5' RACE reads anew with MiXCR; each CDR3 protein has one entry. Of about 800,000 distinct CDR3 sequences listed, 20% to 30% were seen once; the top ten hold more than 3%. The V end lost 4 bases, the J end lost 1 base, and 16 bases lay between the germline ends. The length of the CDR3 is 16 residues. The germline V gene encodes CDR1 MNHEY and CDR2 SVGEGT. These data also featured in a second study, about T cells of mothers and their children. Per that study: It was through the M1S primer of the second PCR that sample barcodes and 2-4 random nucleotides were added.

The sample was blood. The source is a boy aged 5-17 years in good health. The chain recombines TRBV6-2 or TRBV6-3 with TRBJ1-1, with D possibly TRBD1 on 6 matching bases. CDR3 protein: CASSSSPQGENTEAFF. CDR3 bases: TGTGCCAGCAGTTCCTCGCCACAGGGAGAGAACACTGAAGCTTTCTTT.